Sequencing of this TCR beta chain was carried out in a study of blood T cell repertoires in COVID-19. Germline V CDR1 and CDR2: MNHNS, SASEGT. V gave up 1 base and J gave up 1 base, with 15 bases separating them. The CDR3 runs 17 residues. Authors' methods: From reference gene primer amplification, estimates of nucleated cell counts were derived. Measured with immunoSEQ multiplex PCR; TCRdb has only the in-frame clones, and not every one. The V and J calls and the clone size are those of that table, but D and trimming were determined from the DNA. The sample has 250,000 to 300,000 clones; roughly 87% are singletons.

The chain combines TRBV6-1 with TRBJ2-3; D is undetermined. The sequenced material came from peripheral blood. The TCR comes from a woman aged 50 to 65 who had recovered from COVID-19. The CDR3 loop is CASSEEVSGVGTDTQYF. The CDR3 DNA sequence: TGTGCCAGCAGTGAAGAAGTATCCGGTGTGGGCACAGATACGCAGTATTTT.